This T cell receptor beta chain was sequenced in a study of T cell responses to AZD1222 COVID-19 vaccine. The table came from immunoSEQ multiplex PCR; TCRdb's copy has only in-frame clones and leaves some out. This table has around 140,000 clones, roughly nine tenths appearing once. The germline V and J ends were trimmed by 3 bases and 0 bases, with 13 bases remaining between them. Germline CDR1 is LNHDA and CDR2 is SQIVND (reference sequence). The CDR3 has 16 residues. The chain links TRBV19 to TRBJ2-3; the D is unclear. Sequencing was performed on peripheral blood, taken 28 days after the second dose of the MenACWY control vaccine. The source of this sequence is an adult who received the MenACWY meningococcal vaccine as a control. CDR3 sequence reads: CASSMLVTASTDTQYF. The CDR3 DNA is TGTGCCAGTAGTATGTTGGTAACCGCTAGCACAGATACGCAGTATTTT.